This T cell receptor beta chain derives from a study of human T cells and chemical hapten exposure. Trimming at V came to 6 bases and at J to 7 bases, leaving 7 bases not matched to a gene. The germline CDR1 and CDR2 sequences are LNHDA and SQIVND (reference sequence). CDR3 length equals 14 residues. Study-wide results and caveats: With DPC sensitization, TCRs exceeding 1 in 1000 frequency showed no change.

Single cDNA molecules in the library carried unique molecular identifiers attached during preparation. Each CDR3 protein is one row after TCRdb ran MiXCR on the reads. The data show about 940 distinct CDR3 sequences, 50% to 65% seen once. Treatment noted: therapeutic diphenylcyclopropenone sensitization with weekly scalp DPC. For this clonotype: Its antigen is not identified.

The V gene is TRBV19, the J gene TRBJ1-5; TRBD1 aligns across 9 bases. This clonotype was obtained from an adult with alopecia areata. Some clones in this sample may be carry-over from other donors' samples. This table probably holds off-target reads from a library built for another chain. The specimen was whole blood, collected before DPC sensitization or 2, 6, or about 24 weeks after (not recorded which). The CDR3 DNA follows: TGTGCCAGTAGGGTCACAGGGGGCAGGCAGCCCCAGCATTTT. Protein: CASRVTGGRQPQHF.